This T cell receptor (beta chain) was observed in a study of blood T cell repertoires in COVID-19 (TCRdb year 2020). For the study in its entirety: Collaborator samples came from the United States, Italy and Spain and covered acute and convalescent phases of COVID-19. The prospective study material was composed of cDNA or gDNA derived from T cells, B-cell-depleted T cells, or PBMCs. Deeply sampled blood TCRbeta repertoires from subjects exposed to, actively infected with, or recovered from COVID-19 were included in the dataset. A freely available public database, intended as a resource for researchers studying the immune response to SARS-CoV-2, is where the repertoires were released. Samples were obtained from the ongoing ImmuneRACE study (first 160 participants) and from about 1,300 subjects provided by 6 global collaborators. A de-identified subject ID, COVID-19 status, age in years and sex were almost always included in the sample metadata. Where available, HLA class I and class II types were obtained from metadata supplied by the sample provider rather than from assay-based typing. The investigation overall reported the following: How much clinical and demographic metadata was included differed by source and by participant, and the metadata was provided uncurated.

Note on this clone: This receptor's antigen is unknown. Base-call qualities are not available, and no considerably larger clone is one nucleotide away.

Enrolling through a virtual design, the prospective study's participants ranged in age from roughly 18 to 95 years and lived across some 22 United States geographic areas. In the prospective study, cohorts were assigned on the basis of participant-reported clinical history obtained from a screening survey and a study questionnaire. Exposed participants had been in contact with someone with a PCR-confirmed or clinician-diagnosed COVID-19 case within 2 weeks of study entry. In the prospective study, mobile phlebotomists collected whole blood, serum and a nasopharyngeal or oropharyngeal swab from each participant. Prospective study participants could optionally give additional blood draws and questionnaires over an approximately 2-month period. Prospective study blood samples were shipped either frozen or at room temperature before DNA extraction. The immunoSEQ Assay, a bias-controlled multiplex PCR, was used to amplify TCRbeta CDR3 regions from genomic DNA. As for the original processing: Within the assay, amplification of reference gene primers was used to estimate how many nucleated cells each sample contained. To quantify the absolute abundance of each unique TCRbeta CDR3 rearrangement, sequence reads were collapsed and filtered. For each sample, productive Simpson clonality was calculated as the square root of Simpson's diversity index over productive rearrangements. Here the immuneACCESS table is served through TCRdb, limited to in-frame sequences with V and J called. Missing clones are a known gap in these copies; in checked studies unresolved V genes cover under half, and the rest lacks a known reason. V and J calls and clone size follow that table, whereas D and trimming were derived from the DNA. The sample has 200,000 to 250,000 clones on record, almost 90% of them singletons. Around 16% of the sample rests with the top ten.

From V the trimming removes 2 bases and from J it removes 6 bases, while the gene matches leave 8 bases of the junction unaccounted for. CDR1 is given as SGHKS and CDR2 as YYEKEE, both from the germline V gene (reference sequence). Counted from cysteine to phenylalanine, this CDR3 has 15 amino acids. Only CDR3 DNA remains: 45 bases, in frame from the first base. Material: PBMCs or T cells enriched from blood (not recorded which). The sequence joins TRBV5-5 to TRBJ1-2, and TRBD1 aligns with 9 junction nucleotides. The clonotype originates from a man aged 25-45 years who had been exposed to COVID-19. The encoded CDR3 is CASSFYRGQGNGYTF. In nucleotides, the sequence is TGTGCCAGCAGCTTCTATCGGGGACAGGGAAATGGCTACACCTTC.